This T cell receptor beta chain stems from a study of human T cells and chemical hapten exposure (TCRdb year 2021). As for the study more broadly: Libraries were combined into a pool for sequencing, and differences in TCR yield between samples came mainly from small differences in library volumes within the pool. The study tracked peripheral blood TCR repertoire changes in vivo during primary and secondary sensitization to the hapten diphenylcyclopropenone (DPC) in alopecia patients. Each blood RNA sample was used to sequence both TCR alpha and TCR beta chains.

The CDR3 starts with the cysteine, ends with the phenylalanine, and has 14 residues. The kept DNA is CDR3 alone, 42 bases in frame from the first base. The junction shows trimming of 4 bases on V and 1 base on J, plus 11 bases between the germline ends. CDR1 and CDR2 are drawn from the germline V gene (reference sequence): SGHNT, YYREEE. Note on this clonotype: Its binding antigen is unknown. Base-call qualities are not available, and no considerably larger clone is one nucleotide away.

Study-wide conclusions, independent of this receptor: DPC sensitization did not change how many TCRs were above 1 in 1000 frequency, and no evidence was found of alterations in global repertoire structure. Repeated subsampling changed both the strength of the expansion versus patch-test correlation and the threshold at which that correlation became significant.

The method behind the library was RACE. Data came from a NextSeq 500. During library preparation, unique molecular identifiers were attached to individual cDNA molecules so that TCRs could be counted in a quantitative, reproducible way. The authors processed their data as follows. The median number of TCRs per sample was approximately 98,000, ranging from about 23,224 to 700,000. The Decombinator software suite was used to annotate V, J and CDR3 in the TCR reads. For PS versus PT1 abundance plots, all samples were subsampled to the same number of TCRs (28,000). TCRs were defined as expanded if absent before sensitization and observed at least eight times at the 2-week time point. The public reads were reanalyzed by TCRdb: fastp trimming at Q25, MiXCR alignment, in-frame beta chains only. Merged by CDR3 protein, the rows form single entries marked with the most common genes and DNA. The authors' filters were not applied to this entry. The table for this sample lists roughly 80,000 distinct CDR3 sequences; approximately 8.6% of them were counted only once. Of the sample, about 1.8% is held by the ten largest clones.

Reading the label with the study, this specimen's time point is: healthy volunteer bleed at 6 weeks. Total RNA was isolated from unfractionated whole blood collected in Tempus Blood RNA tubes. As TCR sequencing controls, a handful of healthy volunteers were used, with blood taken at day 0, 2 weeks and 6 weeks. Sequencing was performed on whole blood. This receptor was identified in a female donor in good health. Some clones in this sample may be carry-over from other donors' samples. The rearrangement joined TRBV5-4 to TRBJ1-1; the D gene is perhaps TRBD1, from 6 matching bases. CDR3 region: CASSPGQPNTEAFF. The base sequence is TGTGCCAGCAGCCCAGGACAGCCGAACACTGAAGCTTTCTTT.